A selection of T cell receptor beta chains follows, all from one sample in a study of blood T cell repertoires in COVID-19. Profiled with immunoSEQ multiplex PCR; TCRdb holds only in-frame clones, not every one. This table has 110,000 to 150,000 clones, about 86% appearing once. The sequencing sample was made of peripheral blood. The receptors derive from a woman of 80 years or more with acute or convalescent COVID-19. CDR3s include the opening cysteine and the closing phenylalanine or tryptophan. A D gene is named only where the DNA matches it firmly. Rows may omit the clone size; those that give it use once, few, many or a size class.

v_call	clone_size	d_call	cdr3_length	j_call	cdr3_nt	cdr3_aa
TRBV5-6	NA	TRBD1	17	TRBJ2-3	TGTGCCAGCAGCCCCGCCCTCGGGACAGGGGCCCAAAATACGCAGTATTTT	CASSPALGTGAQNTQYF
TRBV7-7	NA	TRBD1	15	TRBJ2-7	TGTGCTAGCAGCCCTAGACAGGGCTTCAACTACGAGCAGTACTTC	CASSPRQGFNYEQYF
TRBV7-3	NA	NA	14	TRBJ1-6	TGTGCCAGCAGCGTACAGGGTGGGAATTCACCCCTCCACTTT	CASSVQGGNSPLHF
TRBV29-1	NA	TRBD1	14	TRBJ2-7	TGCAGCGTTCACACCGGGACAGCCGCCTACGAGCAGTACTTC	CSVHTGTAAYEQYF
TRBV7-3	NA	NA	14	TRBJ2-2	TGTGCCAGCAGCCCGGGTGGGAACACCGGGGAGCTGTTTTTT	CASSPGGNTGELFF
TRBV3-1/TRBV3-2	NA	NA	13	TRBJ2-3	TGTGCCAGCAGCCACCGAGAAACAGATACGCAGTATTTT	CASSHRETDTQYF
TRBV9	NA	NA	17	TRBJ2-7	TGTGCCAGCAGCGCCCAGGCAAATATTGTTACTCCCTACGAGCAGTACTTC	CASSAQANIVTPYEQYF
TRBV5-1	NA	TRBD1	13	TRBJ2-7	TGCGCCAGCAGCCCCGGGACAGGGAGCGAGCAGTACTTC	CASSPGTGSEQYF
TRBV6-5	NA	NA	14	TRBJ2-1	TGTGCCAGCAGTTACGGGGGCTCAAACAATGAGCAGTTCTTC	CASSYGGSNNEQFF
TRBV29-1	NA	NA	13	TRBJ1-5	TGCAGCGTTAGACTGGAGGGGACTTCGCCCCAGCATTTT	CSVRLEGTSPQHF
TRBV15	NA	TRBD1	14	TRBJ1-2	TGTGCCACCAGCAGAGAAAGGGGGCCCTATGGCTACACCTTC	CATSRERGPYGYTF
TRBV7-9	NA	TRBD1	15	TRBJ1-2	TGTGCCAGCAGCAGTCTGGACAGGACGAACTATGGCTACACCTTC	CASSSLDRTNYGYTF
TRBV27	NA	NA	15	TRBJ1-2	TGTGCCAGCAGTTTAGGTCTGGGAAGGGGGACTGGCTACACCTTC	CASSLGLGRGTGYTF
TRBV18	NA	NA	16	TRBJ2-2	TGTGCCAGCTCACCTCTAGCCCCAGAGAACACCGGGGAGCTGTTTTTT	CASSPLAPENTGELFF
TRBV18	NA	NA	14	TRBJ1-6	TGTGCCAGCTCACCACGGTCGGAGAATTCACCCCTCCACTTT	CASSPRSENSPLHF
TRBV5-5	NA	NA	15	TRBJ1-6	TGTGCCAGCAGCTTGGTAGTGACAGAGAATTCACCCCTCCACTTT	CASSLVVTENSPLHF
TRBV12-3/TRBV12-4	NA	NA	11	TRBJ1-1	TGTGCCAGCAGTTTAGGGCAGGCAGCTTTCTTT	CASSLGQAAFF
TRBV10-3	NA	TRBD1	15	TRBJ2-7	TGTGCCATCAGTGGTTGGGACAGGCGAACCTACGAGCAGTACTTC	CAISGWDRRTYEQYF
TRBV10-3	NA	TRBD1	14	TRBJ2-7	TGTGCCATCACTCCGGACAGGGGATCCTACGAGCAGTACTTC	CAITPDRGSYEQYF
TRBV5-1	NA	NA	14	TRBJ1-6	TGCGCCAGCAGCTTGGTGGTCCCCGGGTCACCCCTCCACTTT	CASSLVVPGSPLHF
TRBV7-9	NA	NA	16	TRBJ1-6	TGTGCCAGCAGCGCCGCCGCGAGCCGATATAATTCACCCCTCCACTTT	CASSAAASRYNSPLHF
TRBV5-1	NA	NA	13	TRBJ1-1	TGCGCCAGCAGCTTCCAGGAGAACACTGAAGCTTTCTTT	CASSFQENTEAFF
TRBV20-1	once	NA	11	TRBJ2-5	TGCAGTGCTAGTCTCGGTGAGACCCAGTACTTC	CSASLGETQYF
TRBV27	NA	TRBD1	15	TRBJ1-3	TGTGCCAGCAGTGGGAGGACAGGGACTGGAAACACCATATATTTT	CASSGRTGTGNTIYF
TRBV19	NA	NA	13	TRBJ2-1	TGTGCCAGTAGCGCCGAACGACTAGTCGAGCAGTTCTTC	CASSAERLVEQFF
TRBV4-1	NA	NA	19	TRBJ2-6	TGCGCCAGCAGCCAAGATCCGGGACACCTTTACTCTGGGGCCAACGTCCTGACTTTC	CASSQDPGHLYSGANVLTF
TRBV3-1/TRBV3-2	NA	TRBD1	14	TRBJ1-1	TGTGCCAGCAGCGCCGGGACAGCGAACACTGAAGCTTTCTTT	CASSAGTANTEAFF
TRBV11-2	NA	NA	15	TRBJ2-3	TGTGCCAGCAGCTTACTTGGACAGAGCACAGATACGCAGTATTTT	CASSLLGQSTDTQYF
TRBV5-1	NA	NA	14	TRBJ2-2	TGCGCCAGCAGCTTGGGACAGAGCACCGGGGAGCTGTTTTTT	CASSLGQSTGELFF
TRBV12-3/TRBV12-4	NA	TRBD2	13	TRBJ2-5	TGTGCCAGCAGTTTCGGGACTAGAGAGACCCAGTACTTC	CASSFGTRETQYF
TRBV6-6	NA	NA	13	TRBJ2-1	TGTGCCAGCAGTTACGACCGCCTGGTTGAGCGGTTCTTC	CASSYDRLVERFF
TRBV5-1	NA	TRBD2	15	TRBJ2-1	TGCGCCAGCAGCACAGTAGCGGGGGGATACAATGAGCAGTTCTTC	CASSTVAGGYNEQFF
TRBV5-1	NA	NA	14	TRBJ2-1	TGCGCCAGCAGCTTGGAGGCTAGCGTGGATGAGCAGTTCTTC	CASSLEASVDEQFF
TRBV7-2	once	NA	15	TRBJ2-2	TGTGCCAGCAGCCCAGGGTCGGGGAACACCGGGGAGCTGTTTTTT	CASSPGSGNTGELFF
TRBV11-2	NA	NA	15	TRBJ2-5	TGTGCCAGCAGCTCCCTGGGTAGACTACAAGAGACCCAGTACTTC	CASSSLGRLQETQYF
TRBV11-2	NA	NA	14	TRBJ2-2	TGTGCCAGCGGGCTCCGGACAGCCACCGGGGAGCTGTTTTTT	CASGLRTATGELFF
TRBV7-3	NA	NA	14	TRBJ1-2	TGTGCCAGCAGCTTAAACCCTGCGAGCTATGGCTACACCTTC	CASSLNPASYGYTF
TRBV2	NA	TRBD1	15	TRBJ1-4	TGTGCCAGCAGTGAGAGGGACAGGGGAAATGAAAAACTGTTTTTT	CASSERDRGNEKLFF
TRBV7-2	few	NA	17	TRBJ1-3	TGTGCCAGCAGCTCGTACCGCGGAGGGACTAGAGGAAACACCATATATTTT	CASSSYRGGTRGNTIYF
TRBV27	NA	NA	14	TRBJ1-2	TGTGCCAGCAGTAACCGAAAGACAGGCGCCGGCTACACCTTC	CASSNRKTGAGYTF
TRBV5-5	NA	TRBD1	16	TRBJ2-2	TGTGCCAGCAGCTCGACCGGGACAGGGCACACCGGGGAGCTGTTTTTT	CASSSTGTGHTGELFF
TRBV29-1	NA	NA	13	TRBJ1-1	TGCAGCGTTTCTGGCCAGATGAACACTGAAGCTTTCTTT	CSVSGQMNTEAFF
TRBV3-1/TRBV3-2	NA	NA	15	TRBJ2-3	TGTGCCAGCAGCCGGGCGGGGAAAAGCACAGATACGCAGTATTTT	CASSRAGKSTDTQYF
TRBV18	NA	TRBD1	16	TRBJ1-6	TGTGCCAGCTCACCACCTGGGGGACAGGGGAATTCACCCCTCCACTTT	CASSPPGGQGNSPLHF
TRBV11-3	once	NA	14	TRBJ1-6	TGTGCCAGCAGCTTCAGGGGTTATGATTCACCCCTCCACTTT	CASSFRGYDSPLHF
TRBV27	NA	TRBD1	16	TRBJ2-2	TGTGCCAGCAGTCCCAACAGGGGGCGAGCCACCGGGGAGCTGTTTTTT	CASSPNRGRATGELFF
TRBV7-2	NA	TRBD2	16	TRBJ2-3	TGTGCCAGCAGCCCCCTAGGACTAGCGGGGTTCGATACGCAGTATTTT	CASSPLGLAGFDTQYF
TRBV6-1	NA	NA	12	TRBJ1-1	TGTGCCAGCAGTGAATTACTGACTGAAGCTTTCTTT	CASSELLTEAFF
TRBV29-1	once	NA	13	TRBJ1-2	TGCAGCGTTGACCCCGGGTTCCCCTATGGCTACACCTTC	CSVDPGFPYGYTF
TRBV5-1	NA	TRBD1	18	TRBJ2-1	TGCGCCAGCAGCTTGGACCCCCAGACAGGGAGCTCCTACAATGAGCAGTTCTTC	CASSLDPQTGSSYNEQFF
TRBV7-8	NA	NA	16	TRBJ1-6	TGTGCCAGCAGCTTAGGAGCCAGGGGAGGGAATTCACCCCTCCACTTT	CASSLGARGGNSPLHF
TRBV12-3/TRBV12-4	few	NA	13	TRBJ1-2	TGTGCCAGCAAAGTTGTTGAGGGTACGGGCTACACCTTC	CASKVVEGTGYTF
TRBV19	NA	TRBD2	16	TRBJ2-7	TGTGCCAGTAGGCGCACTAGCGGGGGAACGTCTCGCGAGCAGTACTTC	CASRRTSGGTSREQYF
TRBV19	NA	TRBD1	15	TRBJ1-4	TGTGCCAGTAGTATAGTTGGGACAGGGGGCGAAAAACTGTTTTTT	CASSIVGTGGEKLFF
TRBV5-4	once	NA	14	TRBJ1-1	TGTGCCAGCAGCTTGGGGAACAGGAACACTGAAGCTTTCTTT	CASSLGNRNTEAFF
TRBV5-1	NA	TRBD2	18	TRBJ2-1	TGCGCCAGCAGCTTGGGACTAGCGGGGGGAATCCGCTACAATGAGCAGTTCTTC	CASSLGLAGGIRYNEQFF
TRBV2	NA	TRBD1	15	TRBJ1-1	TGTGCCAGCAGCGCGACCGGGACAGGATACACTGAAGCTTTCTTT	CASSATGTGYTEAFF
TRBV18	NA	NA	13	TRBJ1-1	TGTGCCTCTTCCGAAGGGGAGAACACTGAAGCTTTCTTT	CASSEGENTEAFF
TRBV7-6	NA	NA	15	TRBJ1-4	TGTGCCAGCAGCCAACAGGGAGCAACTAATGAAAAACTGTTTTTT	CASSQQGATNEKLFF